The 15 T cell receptor beta chains below were found in one sample sequenced in a study of graft-versus-host responses after intestinal transplantation (dated by TCRdb to the early 2020s). Preparation of the library involved the immunoSEQ multiplex PCR assay. As stored in TCRdb, this immuneACCESS dataset retains in-frame rearrangements with V and J assigned. A fraction of the clones does not appear; measured against another copy, unresolved V genes explain less than half of the discrepancy, and the remainder lacks a known reason. The table for this sample lists 95,000 to 110,000 clones; about 88% of them were counted only once. The top ten hold about 1% of the sample. Their antigens are not known. The time point label, as the study defines it: cells obtained before transplantation from donor or recipient. The source material was unstimulated CD4+ T cells sorted from spleen or lymph node cells, sampled before intestinal transplant. The origin of the receptors is a human donor who received an intestinal transplant.

This chain joins TRBV9 and TRBJ1-1; no clear D. V gave up 1 base and J gave up 3 bases, with 13 bases separating them. The CDR3 has 15 residues. Germline lookup yields CDR1 SGDLS and CDR2 YYNGEE. CDR3 loop: CASSVQDNGDTEAFF. CDR3 DNA: TGTGCCAGCAGCGTACAGGATAATGGGGACACTGAAGCTTTCTTT.

This chain joins TRBV7-6 and TRBJ2-1; 8 nucleotides match TRBD2. Trimming at V came to 4 bases and at J to 7 bases, leaving 9 bases not matched to a gene. Germline CDR1 is SGHVS and CDR2 is FNYEAQ. This CDR3 is 15 amino acids long. In nucleotides, the CDR3 is TGTGCCAGCAGCTCTACCACTAGCGGAAAAAATGAGCAGTTCTTC. Translation: CASSSTTSGKNEQFF.

V and J are TRBV2 and TRBJ1-1; 12 nucleotides agree with TRBD1. V was pared by 4 bases and J by 8 bases, with 8 bases of the junction left unmatched. Looked up from germline, CDR1 is SNHLY and CDR2 is FYNNEI. The CDR3 length is 15 residues. The CDR3 DNA reads TGTGCCAGCAGTGGGGACAGGGGGCCCCGAGGGGAAGCTTTCTTT. Its translation: CASSGDRGPRGEAFF.

The chain combines TRBV6-1 with TRBJ1-4; D possibly corresponds to TRBD1 (5 bases). Trimming took 8 bases from V and 5 from J, leaving 15 bases between them. This CDR3 has 14 amino acids. Germline CDR1 reads MNHNS; CDR2 reads SASEGT. DNA of the CDR3: TGTGCCAGCCGTCCGTGGCGGGGGAATGAAAAACTGTTTTTT. It yields the protein CASRPWRGNEKLFF.

On this clone: Other DNA sequences in this sample translate to the same CDR3. The CDR3 sequence: CASSPGQAYGYTF. The DNA for the CDR3 is TGTGCCAGCAGCCCCGGACAGGCCTATGGCTACACCTTC. The chain recombines TRBV7-9 with TRBJ1-2; 7 bases map to TRBD1. This CDR3 contains 13 residues. Germline CDR1 and CDR2: SEHNR and FQNEAQ (reference sequence). J gave up 4 bases and V 5 bases, and 4 bases lay outside the gene matches. The full variable domain, completed using reference TRBV7-9 and TRBJ1-2, is DTGVSQNPRHKITKRGQNVTFRCDPISEHNRLYWYRQTLGQGPEFLTYFQNEAQLEKSRLLSDRFSAERPKGSFSTLEIQRTEQGDSAMYLCASSPGQAYGYTFGSGTRLTVV.

The V call is TRBV9, the J call TRBJ1-1; the D is unclear. Germline V gene sequence: CDR1 SGDLS, CDR2 YYNGEE. This CDR3 has 13 amino acids. The ends were cut back, 2 bases at V and 0 bases at J, with 5 bases in the middle. CDR3 protein: CASSVEMNTEAFF. The CDR3 DNA sequence: TGTGCCAGCAGCGTTGAAATGAACACTGAAGCTTTCTTT. The whole variable domain, filled in from reference TRBV9 and TRBJ1-1, reads DSGVTQTPKHLITATGQRVTLRCSPRSGDLSVYWYQQSLDQGLQFLIQYYNGEERAKGNILERFSAQQFPDLHSELNLSSLELGDSALYFCASSVEMNTEAFFGQGTRLTVV.

The rearrangement joins TRBV10-2 to TRBJ1-3; no clear D gene. Looked up from germline, CDR1 is WSHSY and CDR2 is SAAADI. V gave up 1 base and J gave up 2 bases, with 18 bases separating them. The CDR3 covers 18 residues. The CDR3 bases are TGCGCCAGCAGTGAGTATATTTACTCGGCCTTCGCTGGAAACACCATATATTTT. Translation gives CASSEYIYSAFAGNTIYF.

The CDR3 DNA reads TGTGCCAGCAGCCCGACACCAGGACGGTACTACGAGCAGTACTTC. It is translated as CASSPTPGRYYEQYF. The rearrangement joins TRBV7-3 to TRBJ2-7; D unclear. The CDR3 runs to 15 residues. Germline CDR1 SGHTA, CDR2 FQGTGA. Trimming took 5 bases from V and 3 from J, leaving 17 bases between them.

In its sample, this clone was seen once. This CDR3 is CASSLVGLAAHNEQFF. CDR3 DNA sequence: TGTGCCAGCAGCTTAGTAGGACTAGCAGCACACAATGAGCAGTTCTTC. The V and J genes are TRBV13 and TRBJ2-1; TRBD2 aligns across 8 bases. V shed 1 base and J 5 bases; nucleotides not matched to a gene: 7. CDR3 length equals 16 residues. Germline CDR1 PRHDT, CDR2 FYEKMQ (reference sequence).

The rearrangement joins TRBV11-2 to TRBJ1-5; possible D gene TRBD1, 6 bases. This CDR3 is 16 amino acids long. Germline loops: CDR1 SGHAT, CDR2 FQNNGV. V was shortened by 0 bases and J by 0 bases, with 9 bases between the two germline ends. The DNA of the CDR3 is TGTGCCAGCAGCTTAGACGGGGGACATAGCAATCAGCCCCAGCATTTT. It codes for CASSLDGGHSNQPQHF.

The V call is TRBV11-1, the J call TRBJ2-6; D not certain. Trimming removed 5 bases from V and 0 bases from J, with 11 bases in between. Germline lookup yields CDR1 SGHAT and CDR2 FQDESV (reference sequence). CDR3 length equals 16 residues. CDR3 nucleotides: TGTGCCAGCAGCCCGCAATTTATCTCTGGGGCCAACGTCCTGACTTTC. The encoded protein is CASSPQFISGANVLTF.

The rearrangement links TRBV18 to TRBJ2-1; 7 positions agree with TRBD2. The CDR3 runs 15 residues. Unmatched junction bases numbered 15, after V lost 4 bases and J lost 12 bases. Germline loops: CDR1 KGHSH, CDR2 LQKENI. The CDR3 region is CASSLGVEAGFRQFF. The CDR3 DNA reads as TGTGCCAGCTCACTGGGGGTTGAAGCGGGATTTAGGCAGTTCTTC.

This clone was seen more than once but under ten times. This rearrangement joins TRBV2 to TRBJ1-5; weak D call: TRBD1 (5 bases). The CDR3 sequence is 15 residues long. In germline, CDR1 is SNHLY, CDR2 FYNNEI. Trimming took 4 bases from V and 3 from J, leaving 13 bases between them. CDR3 DNA: TGTGCCAGCAGTGCGGGACCCACGAACAATCAGCCCCAGCATTTT. Its protein product is CASSAGPTNNQPQHF.

This clone was detected a few times. The sample has other DNA sequences that encode this CDR3 too. V and J are TRBV6-5 and TRBJ2-7, with a tentative D call TRBD1 (5 bases). CDR1 is MNHEY, CDR2 SVGAGI, per germline. The CDR3 is 11 amino acids. V dropped 2 bases and J dropped 6 bases, with 5 bases sitting between them. CDR3 sequence (DNA): TGTGCCAGCAGTTACAGGGGCGAGCAGTACTTC. Residues: CASSYRGEQYF.

The chain recombines TRBV23-1 with TRBJ1-1; D gene unclear. TRBV23-1 is assigned to the ORF class and has an uncertain function. This CDR3 contains 13 residues. Trimming removed 3 bases from V and 0 bases from J, with 5 bases in between. This CDR3 is CASSQGLNTEAFF. The CDR3 region has the DNA TGCGCCAGCAGTCAGGGGTTGAACACTGAAGCTTTCTTT.